The clone carrying this T cell receptor (beta chain) has only one observation. Clones were sequenced by immunoSEQ multiplex PCR, and TCRdb holds only the in-frame ones, with some missing. The sample shows about 250,000 clones, under 85% of them seen only once. This sample was taken from a study of blood T cell repertoires in COVID-19. CDR1 KGHSH and CDR2 LQKENI come from the germline V gene. The CDR3 has 15 residues. V lost 3 bases to trimming and J lost 1 base, with 7 bases between them. The sample taken for sequencing was peripheral blood. This sequence was found in a human donor with COVID-19, enrolled during active disease. The donor label of this sample is uncertain. This chain joins TRBV18 and TRBJ2-6; D unclear. CDR3 nucleotides: TGTGCCAGCTCACCGAAGCGTTCTGGGGCCAACGTCCTGACTTTC. Protein product: CASSPKRSGANVLTF.